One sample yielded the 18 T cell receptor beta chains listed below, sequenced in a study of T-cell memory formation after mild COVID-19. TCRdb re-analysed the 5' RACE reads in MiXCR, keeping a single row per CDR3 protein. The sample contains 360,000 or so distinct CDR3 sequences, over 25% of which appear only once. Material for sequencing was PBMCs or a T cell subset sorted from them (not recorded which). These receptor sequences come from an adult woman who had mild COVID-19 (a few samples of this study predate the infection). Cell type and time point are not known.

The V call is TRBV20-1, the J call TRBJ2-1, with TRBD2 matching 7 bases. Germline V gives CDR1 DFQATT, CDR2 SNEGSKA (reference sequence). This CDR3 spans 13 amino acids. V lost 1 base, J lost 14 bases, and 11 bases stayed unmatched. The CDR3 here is CSARVAPGGMEFF. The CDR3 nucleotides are TGCAGTGCTAGAGTCGCCCCGGGAGGCATGGAGTTCTTC.

The CDR3 sequence: CAINPTGVNTEAFF. Written as DNA, the CDR3 is TGTGCCATCAATCCGACAGGAGTTAACACTGAAGCTTTCTTT. The gene calls are TRBV10-3 and TRBJ1-1; D is perhaps TRBD1 (6 bases). The germline CDR1 and CDR2 sequences are ENHRY and SYGVKD. This CDR3 spans 14 amino acids. V was trimmed by 7 bases and J by 2 bases, leaving 14 bases between them.

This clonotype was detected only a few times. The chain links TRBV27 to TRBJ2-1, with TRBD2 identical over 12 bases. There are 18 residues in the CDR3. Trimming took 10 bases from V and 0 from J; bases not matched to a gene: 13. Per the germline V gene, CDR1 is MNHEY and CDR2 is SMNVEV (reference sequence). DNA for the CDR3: TGTGCCACCCTCTCAGGACTAGCGGGGCTGAGCTCCTACAATGAGCAGTTCTTC. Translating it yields CATLSGLAGLSSYNEQFF.

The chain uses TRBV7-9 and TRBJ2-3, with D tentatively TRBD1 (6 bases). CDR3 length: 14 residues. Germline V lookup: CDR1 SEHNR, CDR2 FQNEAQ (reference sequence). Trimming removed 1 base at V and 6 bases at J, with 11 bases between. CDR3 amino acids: CASSLGRGPDTQYF. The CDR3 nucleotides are TGTGCCAGCAGCTTAGGCAGGGGACCCGATACGCAGTATTTT. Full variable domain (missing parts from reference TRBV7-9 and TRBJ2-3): DTGVSQNPRHKITKRGQNVTFRCDPISEHNRLYWYRQTLGQGPEFLTYFQNEAQLEKSRLLSDRFSAERPKGSFSTLEIQRTEQGDSAMYLCASSLGRGPDTQYFGPGTRLTVL.

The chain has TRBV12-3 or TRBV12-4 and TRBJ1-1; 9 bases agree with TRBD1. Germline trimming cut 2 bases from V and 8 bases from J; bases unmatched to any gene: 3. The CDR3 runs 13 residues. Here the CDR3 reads CASSLTGGPEAFF. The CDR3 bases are TGTGCCAGCAGTTTAACAGGGGGCCCCGAAGCTTTCTTT.

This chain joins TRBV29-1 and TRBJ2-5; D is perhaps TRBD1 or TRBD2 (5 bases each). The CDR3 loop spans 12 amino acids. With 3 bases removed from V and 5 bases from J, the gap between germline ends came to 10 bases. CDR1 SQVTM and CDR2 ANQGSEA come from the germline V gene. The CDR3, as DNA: TGCAGCGTTGATGGGTGGGGGGAGACCCAGTACTTC. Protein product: CSVDGWGETQYF.

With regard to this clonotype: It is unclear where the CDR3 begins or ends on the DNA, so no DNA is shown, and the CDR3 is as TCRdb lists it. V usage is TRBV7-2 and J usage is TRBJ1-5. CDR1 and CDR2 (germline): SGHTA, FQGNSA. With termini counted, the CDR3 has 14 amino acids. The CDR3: CASSPLWQNQPQHF.

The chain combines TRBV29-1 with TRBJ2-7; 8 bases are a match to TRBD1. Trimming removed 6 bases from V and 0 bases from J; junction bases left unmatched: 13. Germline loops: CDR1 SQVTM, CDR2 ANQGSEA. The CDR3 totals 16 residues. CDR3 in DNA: TGCAGCGTCCGGGGGACAGGATTATCCTTCTCCTACGAGCAGTACTTC. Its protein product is CSVRGTGLSFSYEQYF.

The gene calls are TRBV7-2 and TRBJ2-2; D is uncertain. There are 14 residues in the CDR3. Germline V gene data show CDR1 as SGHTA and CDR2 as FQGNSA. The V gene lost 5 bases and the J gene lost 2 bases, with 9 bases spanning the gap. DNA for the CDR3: TGTGCCAGCAGCCTACTACAAAACACCGGGGAGCTGTTTTTT. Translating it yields CASSLLQNTGELFF.

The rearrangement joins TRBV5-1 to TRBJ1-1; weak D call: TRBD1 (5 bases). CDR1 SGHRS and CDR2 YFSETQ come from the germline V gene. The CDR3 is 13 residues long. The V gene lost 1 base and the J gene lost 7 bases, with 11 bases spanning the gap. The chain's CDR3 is CASSLWGGVEAFF. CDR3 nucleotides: TGCGCCAGCAGCTTGTGGGGGGGGGTTGAAGCTTTCTTT.

The CDR3 protein is CASSPPRSSYNEQFF. DNA of the CDR3: TGTGCCAGCAGCCCCCCCCGGAGCTCCTACAATGAGCAGTTCTTC. V usage is TRBV7-9 and J usage is TRBJ2-1; D is uncertain. V lost 5 bases, J lost 0 bases, and 11 bases lay in between. The CDR3 is made up of 15 amino acids. Germline lookup yields CDR1 SEHNR and CDR2 FQNEAQ (reference sequence).

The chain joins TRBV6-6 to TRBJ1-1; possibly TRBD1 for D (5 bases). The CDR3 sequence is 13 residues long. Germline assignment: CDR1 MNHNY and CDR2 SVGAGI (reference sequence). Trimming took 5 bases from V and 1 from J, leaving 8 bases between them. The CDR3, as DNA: TGTGCCAGCAGTAATGACAGGAACACTGAAGCTTTCTTT. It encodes CASSNDRNTEAFF.

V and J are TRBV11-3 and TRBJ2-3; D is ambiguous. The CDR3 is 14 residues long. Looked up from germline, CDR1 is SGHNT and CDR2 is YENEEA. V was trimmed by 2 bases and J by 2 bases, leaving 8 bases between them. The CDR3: CASSLNWFTDTQYF. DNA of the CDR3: TGTGCCAGCAGCTTAAACTGGTTCACAGATACGCAGTATTTT.

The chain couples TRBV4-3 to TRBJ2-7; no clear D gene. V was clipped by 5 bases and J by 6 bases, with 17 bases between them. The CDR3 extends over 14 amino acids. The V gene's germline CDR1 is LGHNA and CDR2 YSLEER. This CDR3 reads CASSYVVGPSEQYF. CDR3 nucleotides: TGCGCCAGCAGCTATGTGGTCGGTCCATCCGAGCAGTACTTC.

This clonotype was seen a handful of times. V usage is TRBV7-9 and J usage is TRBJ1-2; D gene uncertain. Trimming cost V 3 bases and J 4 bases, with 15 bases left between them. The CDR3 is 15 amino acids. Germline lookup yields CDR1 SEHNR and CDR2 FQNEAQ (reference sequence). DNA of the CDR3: TGTGCCAGCAGCTTTTCTCCAGCTGACCGCTATGGCTACACCTTC. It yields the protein CASSFSPADRYGYTF.

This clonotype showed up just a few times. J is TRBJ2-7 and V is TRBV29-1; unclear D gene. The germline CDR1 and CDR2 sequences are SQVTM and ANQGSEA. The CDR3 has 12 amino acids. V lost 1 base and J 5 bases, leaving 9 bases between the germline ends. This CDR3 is CSVEGDIDEQYF. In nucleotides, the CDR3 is TGCAGCGTTGAAGGGGATATAGACGAGCAGTACTTC.

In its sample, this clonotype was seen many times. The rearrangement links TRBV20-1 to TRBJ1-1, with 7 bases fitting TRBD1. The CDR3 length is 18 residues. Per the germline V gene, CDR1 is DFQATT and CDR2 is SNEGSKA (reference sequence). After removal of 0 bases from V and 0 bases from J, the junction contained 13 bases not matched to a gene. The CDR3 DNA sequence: TGCAGTGCTAGAGATATGGACAGGTCGGGCGAATTGAACACTGAAGCTTTCTTT. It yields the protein CSARDMDRSGELNTEAFF.

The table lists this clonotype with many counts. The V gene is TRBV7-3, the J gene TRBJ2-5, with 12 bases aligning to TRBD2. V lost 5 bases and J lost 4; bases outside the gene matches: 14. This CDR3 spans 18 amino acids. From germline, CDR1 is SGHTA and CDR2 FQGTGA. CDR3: CASSRGASGGASRETQYF. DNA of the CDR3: TGTGCCAGCAGCCGCGGGGCTAGCGGGGGGGCGAGTCGAGAGACCCAGTACTTC.